The present TCR beta chain was sequenced within a study of blood T cell repertoires in COVID-19. In the authors' workflow: Amplification with reference gene primers provided the estimates of nucleated cell counts. The method was immunoSEQ multiplex PCR; TCRdb's version includes in-frame clones alone and lacks a portion of them. V and J calls plus clone size are reproduced from that table; the DNA served to infer D and trimming. The profile shows over 200,000 clones, around 81% of them singletons. Membership in each cohort depended on participant-reported clinical history. CDR3 length: 17 residues. V shed 1 base, J shed 3 bases, and the junction held 10 bases outside the gene matches. Germline CDR1 and CDR2: SGHTA and FQGNSA.

The chain couples TRBV7-2 to TRBJ2-3, with 7 bases aligning to TRBD2. Material: PBMCs or T cells enriched from blood (not recorded which). The TCR sequence derives from a woman aged 45-60 years with acute COVID-19. CDR3 DNA: TGTGCCAGCAGCTTAGTTGGGGGGGGACTAAGGACAGATACGCAGTATTTT. This gives the protein CASSLVGGGLRTDTQYF.